A single sample gave rise to the 5 T cell receptor beta chains below, sequenced in a study of technical replicates of blood from several donors. Data came from immunoSEQ multiplex PCR; TCRdb stores just in-frame clones and leaves some out. The profile shows more than 65,000 clones, more than 90% of them singletons. The sequenced sample was T cells isolated from PBMCs. Receptor source: a human donor in good health.

V and J are TRBV5-8 and TRBJ1-2; 7 bases line up with TRBD1. The length of the CDR3 is 14 residues. V lost 0 bases to trimming and J lost 3 bases; unmatched junction nucleotides: 2. The germline V gene has CDR1 SGHTS and CDR2 YDEGEE. This CDR3 is CASSLGQGHYGYTF. In DNA form, the CDR3 reads TGTGCCAGCAGCTTGGGACAGGGACACTATGGCTACACCTTC.

This sequence joins TRBV6-5 and TRBJ2-7; TRBD2 matches at 9 bases. Germline assignment: CDR1 MNHEY and CDR2 SVGAGI. This CDR3 is built from 13 residues. V lost 3 bases, J lost 12 bases, and 9 bases stayed unmatched. The CDR3 reads CASSYRGSGSRYF. CDR3 coding DNA: TGTGCCAGCAGTTATAGGGGTAGCGGGAGCAGGTACTTC.

For the CDR3, the DNA is TGTGCCAGCAGCTCAACCTTGGGCAACCACGAGCAGTACTTC. Translated: CASSSTLGNHEQYF. The chain employs TRBV7-2 and TRBJ2-7; D is unclear. V lost 4 bases and J 5 bases, leaving 15 bases between the germline ends. In germline, CDR1 is SGHTA, CDR2 FQGNSA. This CDR3 region has 14 residues.

The chain joins TRBV11-2 to TRBJ2-3, with 7 nucleotides matching TRBD1. In germline, CDR1 is SGHAT, CDR2 FQNNGV. The junction had 8 bases not matched to a gene; V was cut back by 7 bases and J by 4 bases. This CDR3 is 14 amino acids long. The CDR3 DNA reads TGTGCCAGCACCCACTCCGGGACAGCAGATACGCAGTATTTT. It specifies CASTHSGTADTQYF.

The chain recombines TRBV9 with TRBJ1-1, with unresolved D. Trimming took 3 bases from V and 3 from J, leaving 9 bases between them. The CDR3 sequence is 13 residues long. The germline V gene encodes CDR1 SGDLS and CDR2 YYNGEE. CDR3 amino acids: CASSARSYTEAFF. DNA for the CDR3: TGTGCCAGCAGCGCACGGTCATACACTGAAGCTTTCTTT.